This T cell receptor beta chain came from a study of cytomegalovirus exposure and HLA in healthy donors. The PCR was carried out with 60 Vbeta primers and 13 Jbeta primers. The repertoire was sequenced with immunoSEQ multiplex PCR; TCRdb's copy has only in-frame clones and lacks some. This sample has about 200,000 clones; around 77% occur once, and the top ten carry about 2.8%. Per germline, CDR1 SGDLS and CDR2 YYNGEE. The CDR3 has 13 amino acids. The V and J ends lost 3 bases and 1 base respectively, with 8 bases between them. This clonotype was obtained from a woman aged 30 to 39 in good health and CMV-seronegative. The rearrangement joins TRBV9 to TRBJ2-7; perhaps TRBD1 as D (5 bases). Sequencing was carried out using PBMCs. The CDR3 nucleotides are TGTGCCAGCAGCGGGGGCCCTTCCTACGAGCAGTACTTC. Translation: CASSGGPSYEQYF.